This note documents a single T cell receptor (beta chain) sequence. Its antigen remains unidentified. The sample holds no much larger clone one base away, and base qualities are not on file. The sample comes from a study of a mutant IDH1 vaccine in newly diagnosed glioma (TCRdb year 2021). Regarding the complete study: Of the approximately 33 patients who were treated, about 62% were male and approximately 40% were female, and the mean age was around 40 years. Prior to enrollment, standard therapy consisting of radiotherapy alone, temozolomide alone, or radiochemotherapy with temozolomide had been administered to patients, with the combination being received by most patients. Six visits were used for peripheral blood collection: V03 (baseline), V05, V07, V10, V12 and V13. For exploratory analyses, about 25 treated patients had longitudinal TCRB deep sequencing done wherever samples were available. The investigation overall reported the following: Pseudoprogression appeared unrelated to alterations in the top peripheral T cell clonotypes detected by TCRB sequencing. Immune responses induced by the vaccine were seen in roughly 95% of patients across multiple MHC alleles. The authors noted that analyses of patient blood samples could not be reproduced because of sample limitations. Selection of PBMC samples for TCRB deep sequencing was based on availability.

Per the publication, the time point label means: baseline, week 1 (first vaccination visit). The meaning of the sample's treatment or condition label: pre-vaccination baseline after standard-of-care therapy. Newly diagnosed WHO grade 3 or 4 IDH1-mutant astrocytomas showing loss of nuclear ATRX were present in the donors. The samples were drawn from NOA16, a multicentre, single-arm, open-label phase I trial in Germany that tested a mutant IDH1 peptide vaccine in humans for the first time. Visit V03 blood draws served as the baseline sample for immunogenicity testing. The DNeasy Blood and Tissue Kit was used to extract genomic DNA from EDTA blood for TCRB sequencing. The germline V gene gives CDR1 as SGHTA and CDR2 as FQGNSA. The CDR3 holds 16 amino acids from the cysteine to the phenylalanine. Here the CDR3 DNA is all that survives: 48 bases in frame from base 1. The junction shows trimming of 2 bases on V and 0 bases on J, plus 11 bases between the germline ends.

The library was built by means of the immunoSEQ multiplex PCR assay. Following the manufacturer's protocol, the hsTCRB Kit was used to amplify rearranged TCR beta chain sequences. An Illumina MiSeq was used to sequence the TCRB libraries. The authors' analysis ran thus. The proprietary platform of the kit vendor was used for demultiplexing, trimming and gene mapping. The source is immuneACCESS, and TCRdb retained only in-frame sequences with V and J called. Part of the clones is not carried over; for the studies checked, unresolved V genes explain less than half of this, and the remainder is unexplained. D and trimming were read from the DNA, whereas the V and J calls and clone size are those reported in that table. The sample table shows 80,000 to 100,000 clones, and about four fifths are seen once. The biggest ten clones account for 6% to 8% of the sample.

This receptor was identified in a man aged 40-50 years with glioma. The source material was PBMCs, sampled from a glioma patient treated with radiotherapy, temozolomide or both. The chain employs TRBV7-2 and TRBJ1-5; the D gene is possibly TRBD1, with 5 bases matching. The base sequence is TGTGCCAGCAGCTTATTTGGGGGTAGTAGCAATCAGCCCCAGCATTTT. The translation is CASSLFGGSSNQPQHF.